This T cell receptor beta chain was documented in a study of shared clonotypes between healthy human individuals (dated by TCRdb to the early 2020s). For the study in its entirety: The cohort included three men and a couple of women between 18 and 49 years of age. To increase sequencing depth and limit assay-specific biases, TCR repertoire library preparation and sequencing were carried out by different laboratories using diverse techniques. Between about 0.94 and 10 billion PBMCs per donor were obtained by leukapheresis. For each donor, CD4 naive and CD4 memory were each run on three plates, CD8 naive on two plates, and CD8 memory on one plate. The study deeply sequenced blood TCR repertoires of about five healthy adults to estimate repertoire size and the extent of clonotype sharing between individuals. On the study overall, not on this receptor specifically: Compared with non-shared clonotypes, clonotypes shared by all four sorted-subset donors had higher generation probabilities. Based on pairwise subsampling, the degree of clonotype sharing among donors was expected to be affected by sequencing depth. Because the study included a small number of donors, the genetic and exposure-history diversity represented was limited. Rarefaction of sorted-subset datasets indicated incomplete sequencing despite the large sequencing depth. Naive subsets generally had larger estimated clonotype richness than memory subsets. Sampling was limited to blood, and TCR repertoires in tissue likely differ from TCR repertoires in blood. About 4.5% of naive CD4, 3.5% of naive CD8, approximately 2.2% of memory CD4, and over 0.35% of memory CD8 clonotypes were shared across four donors.

Using the deep immunoSEQ assay, TCR CDR3 regions were amplified from genomic DNA by multiplex PCR. Genomic DNA extracted from each cell subset was distributed evenly over all wells of several immunoSEQ 96-well plates, and each plate served as one replicate. Each replicate PCR for sorted subsets received about 0.2 ug genomic DNA, equal to about 30,000 T cell genomes. The purified libraries were quantified using a Qubit 3.0 fluorometer, sized with a Bioanalyzer 2100, and then quantified again using the KAPA Library Quantification kit. Every immunoSEQ 96-well plate was sequenced on a dedicated single-read 150-cycle Illumina NextSeq 550 flow cell. The paper's data handling went like this. Because only junctional sequences without quality scores were contained in the immunoSEQ output, filtering matching that applied to full-length reads could not be performed. Sequences were annotated with PyIR, a Python wrapper for IgBLAST v1.9, using IMGT germline references to assign V/J genes and CDR3. Reads with weak V/J assignments (E-value above 1e-6), missing CDR3, stop codons, out-of-frame junctions, or ambiguous translated residues were removed. V3J clonotypes were defined by identical inferred V gene, J gene, and CDR3 amino acid sequence. To compute the percentage overlap between repertoires, the number of shared unique clonotypes was divided by the size of the smaller repertoire. Richness of each repertoire was evaluated using RTK rarefaction, the Chao1 estimator, and Recon v2.1 estimates of unobserved clonotypes. For all TCRbeta clonotypes obtained by the gDNA method from a handful of donors, generation probabilities were computed with OLGA. The clones in this table, taken by TCRdb from immuneACCESS, are in-frame only. Not every clone is retained; where verified, under half of the shortfall comes from an unresolved V gene, and the cause of the rest is unknown. V and J calls and clone size follow that table, whereas D and trimming were derived from the DNA. In all, the sample holds about a million clones, and approximately 68% of those were seen once. The top ten clones comprise about 1.5% of the sample.

This clone was seen a handful of times. The antigen this receptor binds is unknown. Base qualities were left out, and no much larger clone turns up one base away. From its cysteine to its phenylalanine, the CDR3 spans 14 amino acids. Just CDR3 DNA is preserved here, 42 bases in frame from base 1. From a lookup of the germline V gene, CDR1 and CDR2 are SNHLY and FYNNEI. V is cut back by 6 bases and J by 3 bases, with 3 bases in the junction unmatched. The donors were healthy, HIV-negative adults with no recently reported acute infections or vaccinations. All donors were Caucasian adults living in Nashville, Tennessee, USA. Magnetic negative selection was used to enrich CD4+ T cells, after which naive cells were positively selected on CD45RA and the negative fraction became the memory subset. Blood was collected by leukapheresis, and PBMCs were isolated by Ficoll-Histopaque density gradient centrifugation and then cryopreserved in liquid nitrogen vapor phase. Analytical flow cytometry was used to check the purity and quantity of each magnetically sorted T cell population. From each sorted fraction, genomic DNA was isolated and quantified by UV absorbance on a Nanodrop 2000c.

The sample taken for sequencing was memory CD4+ T cells sorted from blood. The label giving this sample's cell subset or site can be read as: CD45RA-negative fraction. The rearrangement joined TRBV2 to TRBJ2-7; TRBD2 matches 12 bases in the middle. The source is a young man in good health. The DNA sequence follows: TGTGCCAGCAGGGGACTAGCGGGCGTCTACGAGCAGTACTTC. This gives the protein CASRGLAGVYEQYF. The full variable domain, with segments outside the CDR3 supplied by the reference TRBV2 and TRBJ2-7 proteins, appears as EPEVTQTPSHQVTQMGQEVILRCVPISNHLYFYWYRQILGQKVEFLVSFYNNEISEKSEIFDDQFSVERPDGSNFTLKIRSTKLEDSAMYFCASRGLAGVYEQYFGPGTRLTVT.